Each of the 22 T cell receptor beta chains below was sequenced from the same sample in a study of sequential checkpoint blockade in melanoma. Data came from immunoSEQ multiplex PCR; TCRdb stores just in-frame clones and leaves some out. This sample has 20,000 or so clones; around 80% occur once, and the top ten carry about 40%. Sample treatment: randomized to nivolumab then ipilimumab (arm A) or the reverse (arm B). This sample comprised CD8+ T cells sorted from blood (inferred from file names), obtained from a patient given nivolumab and ipilimumab in sequence. Receptors were obtained from a human donor with melanoma.

V and J are TRBV7-8 and TRBJ2-7; the D gene is possibly TRBD2 (6 bases). The germline V gene encodes CDR1 SGHVS and CDR2 FQNEAQ. The CDR3 contains 14 residues. Trimming took 1 base from V and 4 from J, leaving 11 bases between them. The CDR3 protein is CASSLERVGYEQYF. CDR3 DNA sequence: TGTGCCAGCAGCTTAGAGCGGGTTGGGTACGAGCAGTACTTC.

This chain uses TRBV7-9 with TRBJ2-1; 11 bases match TRBD2. V lost 5 bases and J lost 9; bases outside the gene matches: 18. Germline V gene lookup returns CDR1 SEHNR and CDR2 FQNEAQ (reference sequence). CDR3 length: 18 amino acids. CDR3 in DNA: TGTGCCAGCAGCCTGACTAGCGGGACCTTGGCCGCCCGTATTGAGCAGTTCTTC. Its translation is CASSLTSGTLAARIEQFF.

V is TRBV5-6 and J is TRBJ2-1; D is unresolved. The germline CDR1 and CDR2 sequences are SGHDT and YYEEEE. The CDR3 runs to 12 residues. V lost 0 bases and J 10 bases, leaving 8 bases between the germline ends. The CDR3 bases are TGTGCCAGCAGCTTGGGGGTGCGGGAGCAGTTCTTC. This translates into CASSLGVREQFF.

This chain joins TRBV5-8 and TRBJ2-7, with 10 bases identical to TRBD1. With 4 bases clipped from V and 2 bases from J, the junction kept 15 bases outside the gene matches. Per germline, CDR1 SGHTS and CDR2 YDEGEE. The CDR3 is 18 amino acids. The CDR3, as DNA: TGTGCCAGCAGCGTCCGGGACAGGGGCCGAGAGAGCCCCTACGAGCAGTACTTC. It yields the protein CASSVRDRGRESPYEQYF.

The table lists this clone with a few counts. Other DNA sequences of this sample code for an identical CDR3. The chain links TRBV28 to TRBJ2-7, with 10 bases identical to TRBD1. Germline assignment: CDR1 MDHEN and CDR2 SYDVKM. After removal of 2 bases from V and 0 bases from J, the junction contained 1 base not matched to a gene. The CDR3 has 15 amino acids. CDR3 region: CASSLGTGDSYEQYF. The CDR3 DNA reads as TGTGCCAGCAGTTTAGGGACAGGGGACTCCTACGAGCAGTACTTC.

The V call is TRBV7-9, the J call TRBJ2-7; a possible D gene is TRBD1 (5 bases). The CDR3 has 15 residues. Germline-derived CDR1 and CDR2 are SEHNR and FQNEAQ (reference sequence). Trimming shortened V by 4 bases and J by 4 bases, and 17 bases separated the two germline ends. The CDR3 sequence is CASSYHQGKKYEQYF. CDR3 in DNA: TGTGCCAGCAGCTACCATCAGGGAAAGAAATACGAGCAGTACTTC. Together with reference TRBV7-9 and TRBJ2-7, the CDR3 gives the full variable domain: DTGVSQNPRHKITKRGQNVTFRCDPISEHNRLYWYRQTLGQGPEFLTYFQNEAQLEKSRLLSDRFSAERPKGSFSTLEIQRTEQGDSAMYLCASSYHQGKKYEQYFGPGTRLTVT.

The CDR3 loop reads CASSPLAESSGEQFF. DNA for the CDR3: TGCGCCAGCAGCCCCCTAGCGGAGTCGTCGGGTGAGCAGTTCTTC. The chain links TRBV5-1 to TRBJ2-1; 7 nucleotides align to TRBD2. The CDR3 spans 15 residues. Germline assignment: CDR1 SGHRS and CDR2 YFSETQ. The J segment lost 9 bases and the V segment lost 4 bases, leaving 13 bases of the junction unmatched.

The chain links TRBV7-9 to TRBJ2-7; 8 nucleotides match TRBD1. CDR3 length: 16 residues. Trimming cost V 4 bases and J 2 bases; bases outside gene matches: 10. Germline assignment: CDR1 SEHNR and CDR2 FQNEAQ (reference sequence). CDR3 nucleotide sequence: TGTGCCAGCAGCTATACACAGGGGGAAGAGCCCTACGAGCAGTACTTC. This translates into CASSYTQGEEPYEQYF.

This sequence joins TRBV5-5 and TRBJ2-7; maybe TRBD1 (5 bases). Germline loops: CDR1 SGHKS, CDR2 YYEKEE (reference sequence). This CDR3 has 14 amino acids. Trimming stripped 2 bases from V and 2 bases from J, with 11 bases between. CDR3: CASSLSQGTYEQYF. CDR3 in DNA: TGTGCCAGCAGCTTAAGCCAGGGTACCTACGAGCAGTACTTC.

The rearrangement links TRBV6-5 to TRBJ2-1, with 7 bases lining up with TRBD2. The CDR3 is made up of 14 amino acids. Germline-derived CDR1 and CDR2 are MNHEY and SVGAGI. Losses at the gene ends were 7 bases for V and 4 bases for J; bases not matched to a gene: 7. The CDR3 DNA follows: TGTGCCAGCAAGGCAATAGCGGGTTACAATGAGCAGTTCTTC. Protein sequence: CASKAIAGYNEQFF.

This chain joins TRBV7-9 and TRBJ1-4; D possibly corresponds to TRBD1 (6 bases). Looked up from germline, CDR1 is SEHNR and CDR2 is FQNEAQ (reference sequence). The CDR3 covers 15 residues. Trimming left V 1 base short and J 4 bases short, with 10 bases between. The CDR3 sequence: CASSLGDTRNEKLFF. In DNA, the CDR3 is TGTGCCAGCAGCTTAGGGGACACCCGTAATGAAAAACTGTTTTTT.

The chain has TRBV5-1 and TRBJ2-1, with TRBD2 matching 14 bases. V lost 7 bases to trimming and J lost 3 bases; unmatched junction nucleotides: 0. The CDR3 is 14 amino acids. Germline assignment: CDR1 SGHRS and CDR2 YFSETQ. CDR3 sequence (DNA): TGCGCCAGCGGGACTAGCGGGGGCTACAATGAGCAGTTCTTC. It codes for CASGTSGGYNEQFF.

The genes are TRBV15 and TRBJ2-1; 10 nucleotides line up with TRBD2. Germline CDR1 and CDR2: LNHNV and YYDKDF (reference sequence). The CDR3 has 17 residues. With 1 base clipped from V and 7 bases from J, the junction kept 10 bases outside the gene matches. DNA of the CDR3: TGTGCCACCAGCAGAGTGGCCGGGCTAGCGGGAGAAAATGAGCAGTTCTTC. Its translation: CATSRVAGLAGENEQFF.

The genes are TRBV25-1 and TRBJ2-2; 10 positions agree with TRBD1. CDR3 size: 18 residues. Germline values: CDR1 MGHDK, CDR2 SYGVNS. V lost 3 bases to trimming and J lost 3 bases; unmatched junction nucleotides: 10. Here the CDR3 reads CASSDVLGTGEDTGELFF. CDR3 bases: TGTGCCAGCAGTGATGTTTTAGGGACAGGGGAGGACACCGGGGAGCTGTTTTTT.

This chain joins TRBV5-6 and TRBJ2-7, with a possible D match to TRBD2 (6 bases). Trimming removed 3 bases from V and 3 bases from J, with 13 bases in between. Looked up from germline, CDR1 is SGHDT and CDR2 is YYEEEE. This CDR3 is 14 amino acids long. The CDR3 loop reads CASSSGLSFYEQYF. The CDR3 coding sequence is TGTGCCAGCAGCTCGGGACTGAGTTTCTACGAGCAGTACTTC.

This clone has just a few counts. V gene TRBV7-9 combines with J gene TRBJ2-1, with TRBD1 matching 8 bases. This CDR3 spans 15 amino acids. J gave up 7 bases and V 5 bases, and 10 bases lay outside the gene matches. Germline CDR1 reads SEHNR; CDR2 reads FQNEAQ (reference sequence). Here the CDR3 DNA reads TGTGCCAGCAGCCAGGGGACAGGCCCCGGGAATGAGCAGTTCTTC. It is translated as CASSQGTGPGNEQFF.

This rearrangement joins TRBV4-2 to TRBJ1-2; D is uncertain. CDR1 is LGHNA, CDR2 YNFKEQ, per germline. The CDR3 runs 17 residues. Trimming removed 6 bases at V and 7 bases at J, with 27 bases between. The CDR3 loop reads CASSDATLRSVDCGYTF. CDR3 nucleotides: TGTGCCAGCAGTGATGCTACACTTCGGAGCGTCGACTGTGGCTACACCTTC.

The chain combines TRBV29-1 with TRBJ2-7; 11 bases agree with TRBD2. The CDR3 covers 13 residues. Trimming at V came to 7 bases and at J to 4 bases, leaving 6 bases not matched to a gene. The germline V gene has CDR1 SQVTM and CDR2 ANQGSEA. CDR3 amino acids: CSGTLAGGYEQYF. The CDR3 DNA reads TGCAGCGGAACTCTAGCGGGAGGATACGAGCAGTACTTC.

The J gene is TRBJ2-7, the V gene TRBV5-8, with 9 bases identical to TRBD1. In germline, CDR1 is SGHTS, CDR2 YDEGEE. Trimming took 6 bases from V and 5 from J; bases not matched to a gene: 15. The CDR3 runs 16 residues. Here the CDR3 DNA reads TGTGCCAGCATCAATCCCCCGGGACAGGGCCCGCACGAGCAGTACTTC. This translates into CASINPPGQGPHEQYF.

CDR3 residues: CASSRGLLLSAYEQYF. The CDR3 DNA is TGTGCCAGCAGTCGGGGACTATTGCTGTCCGCCTACGAGCAGTACTTC. The chain is built from TRBV5-6 and TRBJ2-7; 7 bases map to TRBD2. Germline assignment: CDR1 SGHDT and CDR2 YYEEEE. The ends lost 5 bases at V and 2 bases at J; junction bases unmatched: 13. The CDR3 contains 16 residues.

The chain is built from TRBV14 and TRBJ2-5; 9 bases line up with TRBD2. The CDR3 runs 13 residues. The trim removed 4 bases at V and 5 bases at J, leaving 2 bases unmatched. CDR1 SGHDN and CDR2 FVKESK come from the germline V gene. The CDR3 is CASSLAGDETQYF. CDR3 bases: TGTGCCAGCAGCCTAGCGGGAGACGAGACCCAGTACTTC.

The CDR3 DNA reads TGCAGCGTGGCCTACCTCCGGGACAAACCGAAAGAGACCCAGTACTTC. It is translated as CSVAYLRDKPKETQYF. This chain connects TRBV29-1 to TRBJ2-5; D might be TRBD1 (6 bases). Trimming took off 6 bases at V and 3 bases at J, with 23 bases between the two ends. The CDR3 has 16 residues. Germline-derived CDR1 and CDR2 are SQVTM and ANQGSEA.